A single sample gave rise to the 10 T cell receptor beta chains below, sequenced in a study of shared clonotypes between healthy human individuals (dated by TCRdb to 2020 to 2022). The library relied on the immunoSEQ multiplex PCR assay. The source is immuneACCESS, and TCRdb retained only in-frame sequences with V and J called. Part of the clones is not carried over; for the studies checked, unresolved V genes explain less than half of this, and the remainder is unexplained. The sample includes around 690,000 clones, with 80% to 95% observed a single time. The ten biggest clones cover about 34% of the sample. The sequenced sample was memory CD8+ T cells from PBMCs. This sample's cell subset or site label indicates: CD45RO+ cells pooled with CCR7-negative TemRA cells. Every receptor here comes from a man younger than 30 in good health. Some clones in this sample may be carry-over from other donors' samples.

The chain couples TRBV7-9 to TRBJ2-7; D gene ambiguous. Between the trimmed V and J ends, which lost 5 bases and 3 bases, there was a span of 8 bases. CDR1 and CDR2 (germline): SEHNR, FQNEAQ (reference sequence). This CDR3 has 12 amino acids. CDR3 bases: TGTGCCAGCAGCCCAACAGACTACGAGCAGTACTTC. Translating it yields CASSPTDYEQYF.

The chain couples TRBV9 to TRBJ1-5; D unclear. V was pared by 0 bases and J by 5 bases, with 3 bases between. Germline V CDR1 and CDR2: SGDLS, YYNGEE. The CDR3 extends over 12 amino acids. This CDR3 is CASSVGDQPQHF. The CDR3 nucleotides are TGTGCCAGCAGCGTAGGTGATCAGCCCCAGCATTTT.

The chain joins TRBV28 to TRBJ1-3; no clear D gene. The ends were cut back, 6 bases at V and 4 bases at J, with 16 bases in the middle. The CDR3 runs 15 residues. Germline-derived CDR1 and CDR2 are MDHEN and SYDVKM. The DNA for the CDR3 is TGTGCCAGCAGGTTGCCCCACCGCTCCGGAAACACCATATATTTT. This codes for CASRLPHRSGNTIYF.

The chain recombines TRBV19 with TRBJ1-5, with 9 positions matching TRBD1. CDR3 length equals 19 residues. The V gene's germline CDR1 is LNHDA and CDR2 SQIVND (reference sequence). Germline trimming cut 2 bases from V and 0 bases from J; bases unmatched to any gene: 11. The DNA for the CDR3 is TGTGCCAGTAGTATAAGCCGTCGGGACAGGGACTATAGCAATCAGCCCCAGCATTTT. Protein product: CASSISRRDRDYSNQPQHF.

This CDR3 reads CATSSQGNFGNTIYF. As DNA, the CDR3 is TGTGCCACCTCAAGCCAGGGGAATTTCGGAAACACCATATATTTT. The chain couples TRBV15 to TRBJ1-3; perhaps TRBD1 as D (6 bases). This CDR3 is 15 amino acids long. The germline V gene has CDR1 LNHNV and CDR2 YYDKDF (reference sequence). V was cut by 8 bases and J by 4 bases, with 18 bases left in between.

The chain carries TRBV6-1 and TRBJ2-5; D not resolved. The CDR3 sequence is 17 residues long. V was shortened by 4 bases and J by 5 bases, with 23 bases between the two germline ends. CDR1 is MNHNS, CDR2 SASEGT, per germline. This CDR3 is CASSAWGGDNILETQYF. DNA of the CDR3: TGTGCCAGCAGTGCCTGGGGTGGGGATAATATCTTGGAGACCCAGTACTTC.

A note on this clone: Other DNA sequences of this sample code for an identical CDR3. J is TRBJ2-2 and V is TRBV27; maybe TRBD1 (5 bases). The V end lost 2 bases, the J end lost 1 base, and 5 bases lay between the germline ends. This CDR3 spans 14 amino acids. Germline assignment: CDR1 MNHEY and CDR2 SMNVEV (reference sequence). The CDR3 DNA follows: TGTGCCAGCAGTTTAAGGGGGAACACCGGGGAGCTGTTTTTT. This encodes CASSLRGNTGELFF.

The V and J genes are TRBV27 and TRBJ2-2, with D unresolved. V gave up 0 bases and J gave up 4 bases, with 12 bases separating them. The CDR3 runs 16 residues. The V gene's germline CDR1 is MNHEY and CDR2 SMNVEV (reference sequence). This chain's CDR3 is CASSLSYALGTGELFF. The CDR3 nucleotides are TGTGCCAGCAGTTTATCGTACGCCTTAGGCACCGGGGAGCTGTTTTTT.

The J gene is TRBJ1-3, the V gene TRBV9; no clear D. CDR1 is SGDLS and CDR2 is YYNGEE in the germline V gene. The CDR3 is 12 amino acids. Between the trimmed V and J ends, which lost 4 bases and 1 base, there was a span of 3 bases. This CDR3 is CASSLSGNTIYF. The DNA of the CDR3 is TGTGCCAGCAGCCTGTCTGGAAACACCATATATTTT.

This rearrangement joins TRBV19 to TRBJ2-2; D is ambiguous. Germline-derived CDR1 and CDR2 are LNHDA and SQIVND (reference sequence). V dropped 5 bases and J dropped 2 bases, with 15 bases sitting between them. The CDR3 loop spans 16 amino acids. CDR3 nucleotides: TGTGCCAGTAGTTTCGACGGAGCCATAAACACCGGGGAGCTGTTTTTT. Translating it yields CASSFDGAINTGELFF.